The present T cell receptor (beta chain) was sequenced within a study of T cell clonotyping in hematopoietic cell transplantation. The method was immunoSEQ multiplex PCR; TCRdb's version includes in-frame clones alone and lacks a portion of them. The sample has around 80,000 clones, approximately 95% seen once. Time point specified: recipient sample about 28 days before transplant, after cytoreduction. Sequencing was performed on peripheral blood mononuclear cells, taken before stem cell transplant. The clonotype comes from a woman aged 45-65 years with acute myeloid leukemia. Some clones in this sample may be carry-over from other donors' samples.

CDR3 coding DNA: TGCAGTGCGTTCGGGACAGGGGGGTTCTTC. This codes for CSAFGTGGFF. The genes are TRBV20-1 and TRBJ2-1; 11 bases agree with TRBD1. The CDR3 spans 10 residues. J lost 15 bases, V lost 6 bases, and 4 bases had no gene match. From germline, CDR1 is DFQATT and CDR2 SNEGSKA (reference sequence).